The clone carrying this TCR beta chain was counted between two and nine times. Its antigen is undetermined. The length of the CDR3 is 15 residues. V was clipped by 1 base and J by 3 bases; unmatched bases: 4. CDR1 MNHNS and CDR2 SASEGT come from the germline V gene. The data were taken from a study of T-cell reconstitution after alpha-beta-depleted transplantation in children. Study-wide findings and caveats: T cells produced anew were the main source of T-cell counts and diversity one year after transplant. As was reported, about two months after transplant, alpha-beta T cells came from several hundred expanded graft clones.

Preparing the TCRbeta library involved the use of unique molecular identifiers. MiXCR, run by TCRdb on the PCR reads, gives a single entry per CDR3 protein. The sample lists fewer than 1 million distinct CDR3 sequences, 15% to 20% occurring once. The starting material was PBMCs, mostly from graft donor cells, obtained 360 days after TCRalphabeta/CD19-depleted stem cell transplant. This chain connects TRBV6-1 to TRBJ2-7, with 9 bases that match TRBD2. The receptor was derived from a male patient between 5 and 17 years old who had a stem cell transplant for acute lymphoblastic leukemia, so the T cells may come from the graft donor. Here the CDR3 DNA reads TGTGCCAGCAGTGAAGAGCGGGAGGCCATCTACGAGCAGTACTTC. Translating gives CASSEEREAIYEQYF.